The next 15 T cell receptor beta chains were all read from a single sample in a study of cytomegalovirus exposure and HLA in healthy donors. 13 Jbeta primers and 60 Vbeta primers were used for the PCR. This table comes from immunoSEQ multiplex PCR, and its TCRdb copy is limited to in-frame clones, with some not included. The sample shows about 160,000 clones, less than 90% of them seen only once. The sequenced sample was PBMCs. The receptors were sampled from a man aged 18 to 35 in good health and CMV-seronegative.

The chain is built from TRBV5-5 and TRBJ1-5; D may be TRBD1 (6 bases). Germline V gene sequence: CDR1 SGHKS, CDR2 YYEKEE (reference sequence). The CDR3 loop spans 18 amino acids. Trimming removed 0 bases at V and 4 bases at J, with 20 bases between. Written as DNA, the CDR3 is TGTGCCAGCAGCTTGGCCCCCCAGGGCGGGGGCCGGAATCAGCCCCAGCATTTT. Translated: CASSLAPQGGGRNQPQHF. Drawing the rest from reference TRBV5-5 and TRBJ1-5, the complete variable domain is DAGVTQSPTHLIKTRGQQVTLRCSPISGHKSVSWYQQVLGQGPQFIFQYYEKEERGRGNFPDRFSARQFPNYSSELNVNALLLGDSALYLCASSLAPQGGGRNQPQHFGDGTRLSIL.

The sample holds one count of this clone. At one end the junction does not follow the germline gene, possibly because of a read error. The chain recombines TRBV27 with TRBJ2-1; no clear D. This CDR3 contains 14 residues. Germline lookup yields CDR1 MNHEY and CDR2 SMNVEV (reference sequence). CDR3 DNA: TGTGCCAGCAGCCCCGGAGCCGGAAACAATGAGCGGTTCTTC. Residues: CASSPGAGNNERFF.

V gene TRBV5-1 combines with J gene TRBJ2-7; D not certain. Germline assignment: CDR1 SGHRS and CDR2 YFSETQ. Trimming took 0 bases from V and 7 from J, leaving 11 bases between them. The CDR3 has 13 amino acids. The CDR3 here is CASSLGSLREQYF. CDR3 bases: TGCGCCAGCAGCTTGGGTTCCCTCCGGGAGCAGTACTTC.

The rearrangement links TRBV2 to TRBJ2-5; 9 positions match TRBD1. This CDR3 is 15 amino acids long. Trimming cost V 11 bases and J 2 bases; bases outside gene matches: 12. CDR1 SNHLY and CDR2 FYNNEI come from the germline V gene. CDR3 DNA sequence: TGTGCCGTACGGACAGGGGCTATATTTCAAGAGACCCAGTACTTC. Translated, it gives CAVRTGAIFQETQYF.

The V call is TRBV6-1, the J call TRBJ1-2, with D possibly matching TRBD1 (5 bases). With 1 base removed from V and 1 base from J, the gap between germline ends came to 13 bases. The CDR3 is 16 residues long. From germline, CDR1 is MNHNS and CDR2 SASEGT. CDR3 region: CASSEGPAGGNYGYTF. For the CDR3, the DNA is TGTGCCAGCAGTGAAGGCCCCGCCGGGGGTAACTATGGCTACACCTTC.

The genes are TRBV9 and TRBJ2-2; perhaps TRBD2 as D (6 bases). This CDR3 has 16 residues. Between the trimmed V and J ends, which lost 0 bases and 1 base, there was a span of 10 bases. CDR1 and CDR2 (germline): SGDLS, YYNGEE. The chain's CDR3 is CASSVAISGNTGELFF. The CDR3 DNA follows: TGTGCCAGCAGCGTAGCAATTAGCGGGAACACCGGGGAGCTGTTTTTT.

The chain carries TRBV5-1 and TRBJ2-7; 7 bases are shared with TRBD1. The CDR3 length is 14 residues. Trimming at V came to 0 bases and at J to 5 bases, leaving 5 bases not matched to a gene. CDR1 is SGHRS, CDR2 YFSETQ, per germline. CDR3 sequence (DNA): TGCGCCAGCAGCTTGGTGGACAGGTCCAACGAGCAGTACTTC. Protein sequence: CASSLVDRSNEQYF. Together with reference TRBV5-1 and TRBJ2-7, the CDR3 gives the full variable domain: KAGVTQTPRYLIKTRGQQVTLSCSPISGHRSVSWYQQTPGQGLQFLFEYFSETQRNKGNFPGRFSGRQFSNSRSEMNVSTLELGDSALYLCASSLVDRSNEQYFGPGTRLTVT.

CDR3 nucleotide sequence: TGTGCCAGCAGCATGGACAGGGGACTCACCGGGGAGCTGTTTTTT. Translating gives CASSMDRGLTGELFF. The genes are TRBV5-6 and TRBJ2-2, with 9 positions matching TRBD1. Germline loops: CDR1 SGHDT, CDR2 YYEEEE. V shed 4 bases and J 4 bases; nucleotides not matched to a gene: 5. This CDR3 has 15 residues. Using reference TRBV5-6 and TRBJ2-2 for the parts outside the CDR3, the full variable domain is DAGVTQSPTHLIKTRGQQVTLRCSPKSGHDTVSWYQQALGQGPQFIFQYYEEEERQRGNFPDRFSGHQFPNYSSELNVNALLLGDSALYLCASSMDRGLTGELFFGEGSRLTVL.

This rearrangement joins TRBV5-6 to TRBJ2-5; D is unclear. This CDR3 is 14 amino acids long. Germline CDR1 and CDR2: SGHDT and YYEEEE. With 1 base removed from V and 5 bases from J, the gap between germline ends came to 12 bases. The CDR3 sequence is CASSLRQRWETQYF. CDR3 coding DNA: TGTGCCAGCAGCTTGAGGCAGAGGTGGGAGACCCAGTACTTC. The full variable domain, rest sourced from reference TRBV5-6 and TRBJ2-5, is DAGVTQSPTHLIKTRGQQVTLRCSPKSGHDTVSWYQQALGQGPQFIFQYYEEEERQRGNFPDRFSGHQFPNYSSELNVNALLLGDSALYLCASSLRQRWETQYFGPGTRLLVL.

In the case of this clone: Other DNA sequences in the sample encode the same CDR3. The CDR3 spells CASSFQGGTQYF. CDR3 coding DNA: TGTGCCAGCAGTTTTCAGGGAGGGACTCAGTACTTC. The chain carries TRBV28 and TRBJ2-5; the match to TRBD2 covers 7 bases. The CDR3 consists of 12 residues. After removal of 3 bases from V and 11 bases from J, the junction contained 6 bases not matched to a gene. The V gene's germline CDR1 is MDHEN and CDR2 SYDVKM.

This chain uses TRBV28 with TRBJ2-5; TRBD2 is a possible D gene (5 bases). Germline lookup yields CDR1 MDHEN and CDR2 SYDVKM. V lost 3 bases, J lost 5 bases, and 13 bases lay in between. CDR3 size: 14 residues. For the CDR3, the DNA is TGTGCCAGCAGTTTGGGCGGGTTGGGGGAGACCCAGTACTTC. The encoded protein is CASSLGGLGETQYF. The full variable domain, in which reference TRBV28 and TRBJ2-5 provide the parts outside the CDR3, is DVKVTQSSRYLVKRTGEKVFLECVQDMDHENMFWYRQDPGLGLRLIYFSYDVKMKEKGDIPEGYSVSREKKERFSLILESASTNQTSMYLCASSLGGLGETQYFGPGTRLLVL.

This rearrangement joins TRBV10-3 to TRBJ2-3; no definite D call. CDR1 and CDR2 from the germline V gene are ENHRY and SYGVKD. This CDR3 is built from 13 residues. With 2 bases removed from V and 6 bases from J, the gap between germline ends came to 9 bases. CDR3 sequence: CAISELKADTQYF. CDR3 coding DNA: TGTGCCATCAGTGAGCTGAAAGCGGATACGCAGTATTTT.

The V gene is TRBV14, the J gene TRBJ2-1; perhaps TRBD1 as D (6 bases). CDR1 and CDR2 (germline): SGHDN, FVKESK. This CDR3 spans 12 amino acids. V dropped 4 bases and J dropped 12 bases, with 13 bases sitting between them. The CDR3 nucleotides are TGTGCCAGCAGCCGACCGGGACATAGGCAGTTCTTC. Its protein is CASSRPGHRQFF.

CDR3: CASRPTPMGRGTEAFF. CDR3 DNA: TGTGCCAGCAGGCCGACCCCTATGGGGCGCGGCACTGAAGCTTTCTTT. The chain couples TRBV28 to TRBJ1-1, with D tentatively TRBD1 (5 bases). There are 16 residues in the CDR3. Germline lookup yields CDR1 MDHEN and CDR2 SYDVKM. Trimming took 6 bases from V and 4 from J, leaving 21 bases between them.

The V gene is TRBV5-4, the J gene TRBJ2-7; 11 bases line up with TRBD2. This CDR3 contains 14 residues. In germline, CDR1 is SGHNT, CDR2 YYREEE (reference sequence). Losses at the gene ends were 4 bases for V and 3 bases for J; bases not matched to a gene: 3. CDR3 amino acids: CASSAGTSGYEQYF. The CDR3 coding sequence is TGTGCCAGCAGCGCCGGGACTAGCGGCTACGAGCAGTACTTC.